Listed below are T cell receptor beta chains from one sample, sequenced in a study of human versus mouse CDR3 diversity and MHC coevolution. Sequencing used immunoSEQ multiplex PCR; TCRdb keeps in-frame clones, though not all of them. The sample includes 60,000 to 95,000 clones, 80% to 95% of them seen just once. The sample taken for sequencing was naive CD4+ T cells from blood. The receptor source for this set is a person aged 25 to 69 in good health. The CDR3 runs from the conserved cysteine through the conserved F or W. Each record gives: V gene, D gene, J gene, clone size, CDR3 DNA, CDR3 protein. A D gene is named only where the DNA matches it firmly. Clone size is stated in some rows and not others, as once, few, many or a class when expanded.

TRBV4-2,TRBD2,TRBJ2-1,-,TGTGCCAGCAGCCAAGGTCCGTTGGGACTAGCGATACATGAGCAGTTCTTC,CASSQGPLGLAIHEQFF
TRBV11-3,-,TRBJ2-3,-,TGTGCCAGCAGCTTAGGTGGGCTAGGGGGCACAGATACGCAGTATTTT,CASSLGGLGGTDTQYF
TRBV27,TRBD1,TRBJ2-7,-,TGTGCCAGCAGGGAGCAGGGGGACTCCTACGAGCAGTACTTC,CASREQGDSYEQYF
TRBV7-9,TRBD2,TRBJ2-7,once,TGTGCCAGCAGCCCTAGGGTATTAGCGGGGGGGCCTAAGGACTACGAGCAGTACTTC,CASSPRVLAGGPKDYEQYF
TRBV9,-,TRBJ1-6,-,TGTGCCAGCAGTGCGGACACAAGCTCCTATAATTCACCCCTCCACTTT,CASSADTSSYNSPLHF
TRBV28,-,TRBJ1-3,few,TGTGCCATCATCGAAAGCCGAGGAAACACCATATATTTT,CAIIESRGNTIYF
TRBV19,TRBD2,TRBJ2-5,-,TGTGCCAGTAGTCCCCCGACTAGCGGGAGGGCCCCGAAAGGGACCCAGTACTTC,CASSPPTSGRAPKGTQYF
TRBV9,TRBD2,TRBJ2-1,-,TGTGCCAGCAGCCCCCAGCGGGGGGAGTACAATGAGCAGTTCTTC,CASSPQRGEYNEQFF
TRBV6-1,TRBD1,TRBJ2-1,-,TGTGCCAGCAGTGAATCCAGGGGGCGCTCCTACAATGAGCAGTTCTTC,CASSESRGRSYNEQFF
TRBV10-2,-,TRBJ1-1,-,TGCGCCAGCGCACGGGAAAGGAACACTGAAGCTTTCTTT,CASARERNTEAFF
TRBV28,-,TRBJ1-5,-,TGTGCCAGCAACACGGACCGGGAATATAGCAATCAGCCCCAGCATTTT,CASNTDREYSNQPQHF
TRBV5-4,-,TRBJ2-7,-,TGTGCCAGCAGCTTGGGGGGCGGATCCTACGAGCAGTACTTC,CASSLGGGSYEQYF
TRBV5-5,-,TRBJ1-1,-,TGTGCCAGCAGCTTTAGCGTGAACACTGAAGCTTTCTTT,CASSFSVNTEAFF
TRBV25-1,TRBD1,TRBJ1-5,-,TGTGCCAGCAGTAACGGACAGGGTAGAGATCAGCCCCAGCATTTT,CASSNGQGRDQPQHF
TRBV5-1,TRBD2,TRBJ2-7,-,TGCGCCAGCAGCGCCGGACTAGCGGGGGAGAAGCAGTACTTC,CASSAGLAGEKQYF
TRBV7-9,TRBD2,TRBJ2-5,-,TGTGCCAGCAGCTTTAGCGGGAGAATAGAGACCCAGTACTTC,CASSFSGRIETQYF
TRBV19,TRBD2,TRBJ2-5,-,TGTGCCAGTAGTGGGTTAGCGGGATTTGAGACCCAGTACTTC,CASSGLAGFETQYF
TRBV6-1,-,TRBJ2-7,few,TGTGCCAGCAGTGAAGCGGGGGCCTCCTACGAGCAGTACTTC,CASSEAGASYEQYF
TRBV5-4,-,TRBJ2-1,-,TGTGCCAGCAGCTTAGACGGGACATCCAGATACAATGAGCAGTTCTTC,CASSLDGTSRYNEQFF
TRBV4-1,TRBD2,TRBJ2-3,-,TGCGCCAGCAGCCAAATGGGACTAGTGGGGGGGCCGGATACGCAGTATTTT,CASSQMGLVGGPDTQYF
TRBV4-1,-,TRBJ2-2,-,TGCGCCAGCAGCCAGCCCGACAGGACAACCGGGGAGCTGTTTTTT,CASSQPDRTTGELFF
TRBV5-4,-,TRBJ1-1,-,TGTGCCAGCAGCTTGGGCAGGGGACGAAACACTGAAGCTTTCTTT,CASSLGRGRNTEAFF
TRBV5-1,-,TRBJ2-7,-,TGCGCCAGCAGCTTGGATAGAGTTCACGAGCAGTACTTC,CASSLDRVHEQYF
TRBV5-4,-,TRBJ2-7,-,TGTGCCAGCAGCTTGGGACAGACAGTTTACGAGCAGTACTTC,CASSLGQTVYEQYF
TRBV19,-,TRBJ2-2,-,TGTGCCAGTAGTATATTCCTACTAACCTCGAACACCGGGGAGCTGTTTTTT,CASSIFLLTSNTGELFF
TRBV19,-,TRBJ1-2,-,TGTGCCAGTAGTATCCAGGCCAGGGCTGGATATGGCTACACCTTC,CASSIQARAGYGYTF
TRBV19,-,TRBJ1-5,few,TGTGCCAGTAGTTCGCAGGGGAATCAGCCCCAGCATTTT,CASSSQGNQPQHF
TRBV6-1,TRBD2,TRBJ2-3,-,TGTGCCAGCAGTGAAGTAAGCGGGGGGACAGATACGCAGTATTTT,CASSEVSGGTDTQYF